The 4 T cell receptor beta chains given below trace back to one sample, sequenced in a study of beta chain features in type 1 diabetes. Findings and caveats of the study: Shorter TCRB CDR3s, moderately but significantly so, were found in Type 1 diabetes patients in all four CD4+ subsets.

The antigens these receptors bind are not known. Of the isolated RNA, all was reverse transcribed, and so the sequenced material was expressed TCRB transcripts. This table comes from immunoSEQ multiplex PCR, and its TCRdb copy is limited to in-frame clones, with some not included. The sample has 550,000 to 850,000 clones; roughly 13% are singletons. Sequenced: naive CD4+ T cells from blood. These receptors all come from a man aged 18 to 29 with type 1 diabetes.

This chain uses TRBV30 with TRBJ2-7, with D unclear. Germline CDR1 GTSNPN, CDR2 SVGIG (reference sequence). V was shortened by 5 bases and J by 7 bases, with 12 bases between the two germline ends. The CDR3 length is 11 residues. The CDR3 DNA reads as TGTGCCTGGGGAACCAAGTGGGAGCAGTACTTC. Translation: CAWGTKWEQYF.

This clone came up a few times. The chain employs TRBV19 and TRBJ2-3; D call uncertain. Per the germline V gene, CDR1 is LNHDA and CDR2 is SQIVND (reference sequence). CDR3 length equals 14 residues. Between the trimmed V and J ends, which lost 3 bases and 2 bases, there was a span of 9 bases. CDR3 residues: CASSIGPNTDTQYF. The CDR3 bases are TGTGCCAGTAGTATCGGGCCAAACACAGATACGCAGTATTTT.

The chain links TRBV30 to TRBJ1-1; D uncertain. This CDR3 is 14 amino acids long. Trimming took off 3 bases at V and 6 bases at J, with 17 bases between the two ends. Germline CDR1 is GTSNPN and CDR2 is SVGIG (reference sequence). The CDR3 DNA reads TGTGCCTGGAGGCATACTCTGATGCGGCCTGAAGCTTTCTTT. Protein: CAWRHTLMRPEAFF.

This clone was seen more than once but under ten times. The chain uses TRBV19 and TRBJ1-2; D uncertain. Germline CDR1 LNHDA, CDR2 SQIVND (reference sequence). V gave up 7 bases and J gave up 1 base, with 13 bases separating them. CDR3 size: 14 residues. In nucleotides, the CDR3 is TGTGCCAGTACTCGGACGGTCCGTAACTATGGCTACACCTTC. Amino acid sequence: CASTRTVRNYGYTF.